The 29 T cell receptor beta chains in this list originate from one sample, sequenced in a study of T cell responses to AZD1222 COVID-19 vaccine. Profiling relied on immunoSEQ multiplex PCR, and the TCRdb table lists in-frame clones only, not all of them. The table records about 70,000 clones, roughly 89% of them present only once. This material consisted of peripheral blood, taken on day 0 of AZD1222 vaccination. The source of these receptors is an adult in good health.

For the CDR3, the DNA is TGTGCCTGGAGGCCCAACTGGGAGGGCTACACCTTC. Residues: CAWRPNWEGYTF. The rearrangement uses TRBV30 and TRBJ1-2, with D uncertain. From germline, CDR1 is GTSNPN and CDR2 SVGIG (reference sequence). V gave up 3 bases and J gave up 8 bases, with 13 bases separating them. The CDR3 contains 12 residues. The variable domain in full, completed from reference TRBV30 and TRBJ1-2, reads SQTIHQWPATLVQPVGSPLSLECTVEGTSNPNLYWYRQAAGRGLQLLFYSVGIGQISSEVPQNLSASRPQDRQFILSSKKLLLSDSGFYLCAWRPNWEGYTFGSGTRLTVV.

This chain uses TRBV11-3 with TRBJ2-2; D perhaps matches TRBD1 (6 bases). Trimming stripped 1 base from V and 4 bases from J, with 13 bases between. The CDR3 covers 16 residues. Germline CDR1 and CDR2: SGHNT and YENEEA. In DNA form, the CDR3 reads TGTGCCAGCAGCTTAGGGGGGCAGGGTCCCACCGGGGAGCTGTTTTTT. Residues: CASSLGGQGPTGELFF.

The chain has TRBV6-5 and TRBJ2-7; TRBD1 matches 9 bases. The CDR3 sequence is 15 residues long. The V and J ends lost 2 bases and 2 bases, in that order; junction bases with no gene match: 4. Germline lookup yields CDR1 MNHEY and CDR2 SVGAGI. The chain's CDR3 is CASSYAGTGTYEQYF. CDR3 bases: TGTGCCAGCAGTTACGCCGGGACAGGGACCTACGAGCAGTACTTC.

This chain links TRBV10-3 with TRBJ1-6; maybe TRBD1 (6 bases). This CDR3 spans 15 amino acids. Looked up from germline, CDR1 is ENHRY and CDR2 is SYGVKD. Deletions cut 2 bases from V and 7 bases from J, with 12 bases between. The CDR3 sequence is CAISEGTGHNSPLHF. The CDR3 DNA reads TGTGCCATCAGTGAGGGTACAGGGCACAATTCACCCCTCCACTTT.

DNA for the CDR3: TGTGCCAGTAGTATAGCTGCCCAGTACAGGGGCTATGGCTACACCTTC. Its protein is CASSIAAQYRGYGYTF. The V gene is TRBV19, the J gene TRBJ1-2, with 7 bases aligning to TRBD1. Germline CDR1 LNHDA, CDR2 SQIVND (reference sequence). The CDR3 runs 16 residues. V shed 1 base, J shed 4 bases, and the junction held 9 bases outside the gene matches. The full variable domain, rest sourced from reference TRBV19 and TRBJ1-2, is DGGITQSPKYLFRKEGQNVTLSCEQNLNHDAMYWYRQDPGQGLRLIYYSQIVNDFQKGDIAEGYSVSREKKESFPLTVTSAQKNPTAFYLCASSIAAQYRGYGYTFGSGTRLTVV.

The rearrangement uses TRBV9 and TRBJ2-5; 8 bases align to TRBD2. CDR3 length equals 15 residues. Germline CDR1 is SGDLS and CDR2 is YYNGEE. The ends lost 2 bases at V and 6 bases at J; junction bases unmatched: 9. DNA for the CDR3: TGTGCCAGCAGCGTGGGACTAGGTATTCAACAGACCCAGTACTTC. This encodes CASSVGLGIQQTQYF. The entire variable domain, with the rest obtained from reference TRBV9 and TRBJ2-5, is as follows: DSGVTQTPKHLITATGQRVTLRCSPRSGDLSVYWYQQSLDQGLQFLIQYYNGEERAKGNILERFSAQQFPDLHSELNLSSLELGDSALYFCASSVGLGIQQTQYFGPGTRLLVL.

The V and J genes are TRBV18 and TRBJ2-1; 7 bases match TRBD2. CDR3 length: 14 residues. Germline CDR1 reads KGHSH; CDR2 reads LQKENI. V trimming: 6 bases; J trimming: 5 bases; junction bases outside the gene matches: 7. The CDR3 DNA sequence: TGTGCCAGCTCGCTAGCTAGCGGAGACAATGAGCAGTTCTTC. Its protein is CASSLASGDNEQFF.

The chain uses TRBV19 and TRBJ2-7; 7 bases agree with TRBD1. CDR3 length: 15 residues. Trimming took 1 base from V and 2 from J; bases not matched to a gene: 5. Germline loops: CDR1 LNHDA, CDR2 SQIVND (reference sequence). The CDR3 nucleotides read TGTGCCAGTAGTATAGGGACAGGATATACCTACGAGCAGTACTTC. It specifies CASSIGTGYTYEQYF.

This clone has only a few counts. DNA for the CDR3: TGTGCCAGCAGTCCAGGGGGCTTGGATGAGCAGTTCTTC. Amino acid sequence: CASSPGGLDEQFF. The chain recombines TRBV7-3 with TRBJ2-1; 8 nucleotides agree with TRBD1. CDR1 is SGHTA, CDR2 FQGTGA, per germline. The length of the CDR3 is 13 residues. The junction had 6 bases not matched to a gene; V was cut back by 6 bases and J by 8 bases.

V is TRBV25-1 and J is TRBJ1-5, with 8 bases identical to TRBD1. V shed 5 bases and J 6 bases; nucleotides not matched to a gene: 3. In germline, CDR1 is MGHDK, CDR2 SYGVNS. This CDR3 has 13 residues. The CDR3 DNA sequence: TGTGCCAGCAGTCAGGGGGCCTTTCAGCCCCAGCATTTT. This codes for CASSQGAFQPQHF.

The genes are TRBV2 and TRBJ2-2; tentative D call: TRBD2 (6 bases). The V gene lost 6 bases and the J gene lost 1 base, with 9 bases spanning the gap. CDR1 SNHLY and CDR2 FYNNEI come from the germline V gene. The CDR3 length is 14 residues. The CDR3 loop is CASRGLQNTGELFF. The CDR3 bases are TGTGCCAGCAGGGGACTCCAGAACACCGGGGAGCTGTTTTTT.

This clone has only one observation. The chain links TRBV7-2 to TRBJ2-5; TRBD2 might be the D (6 bases). The V and J ends lost 4 bases and 3 bases respectively, with 9 bases between them. CDR3 size: 13 residues. CDR1 SGHTA and CDR2 FQGNSA come from the germline V gene. CDR3 in amino acids: CASSWDFKETQYF. The CDR3 region has the DNA TGTGCCAGCAGCTGGGACTTCAAAGAGACCCAGTACTTC. Variable domain in full (rest from reference TRBV7-2 and TRBJ2-5): GAGVSQSPSNKVTEKGKDVELRCDPISGHTALYWYRQSLGQGLEFLIYFQGNSAPDKSGLPSDRFSAERTGGSVSTLTIQRTQQEDSAVYLCASSWDFKETQYFGPGTRLLVL.

This CDR3 is CASSRRQVSGELFF. CDR3 coding DNA: TGTGCCAGCAGCCGTAGACAGGTCAGCGGGGAGCTGTTTTTT. The rearrangement uses TRBV11-2 and TRBJ2-2; TRBD1 is a possible D gene (6 bases). Germline CDR1 SGHAT, CDR2 FQNNGV. The CDR3 runs to 14 residues. The V gene lost 5 bases and the J gene lost 7 bases, with 14 bases spanning the gap. Filled out from reference TRBV11-2 and TRBJ2-2, the complete variable domain reads EAGVAQSPRYKIIEKRQSVAFWCNPISGHATLYWYQQILGQGPKLLIQFQNNGVVDDSQLPKDRFSAERLKGVDSTLKIQPAKLEDSAVYLCASSRRQVSGELFFGEGSRLTVL.

The chain carries TRBV6-5 and TRBJ1-2; perhaps TRBD1 as D (5 bases). V was clipped by 2 bases and J by 10 bases, with 8 bases between them. Germline V gives CDR1 MNHEY, CDR2 SVGAGI. The CDR3 contains 11 residues. The CDR3 reads CASSYQGVYTF. CDR3 DNA: TGTGCCAGCAGTTACCAGGGAGTCTACACCTTC.

This sequence joins TRBV28 and TRBJ2-7, with 8 positions matching TRBD1. The CDR3 spans 15 residues. Looked up from germline, CDR1 is MDHEN and CDR2 is SYDVKM. Trimming cost V 8 bases and J 2 bases; bases outside gene matches: 11. The DNA for the CDR3 is TGTGCCAGCTCGACTCCGGGACAGGTTACCTACGAGCAGTACTTC. As protein: CASSTPGQVTYEQYF.

The rearrangement links TRBV4-2 to TRBJ1-4; 10 positions match TRBD1. The CDR3 runs 16 residues. Germline CDR1 and CDR2: LGHNA and YNFKEQ. After removal of 0 bases from V and 8 bases from J, the junction contained 6 bases not matched to a gene. The CDR3: CASSQDWGQGREKLFF. CDR3 nucleotide sequence: TGTGCCAGCAGCCAAGATTGGGGACAGGGGAGGGAAAAACTGTTTTTT.

Only a few counts were recorded for this clone. CDR3 sequence reads: CASSEARGGSYNEQFF. CDR3 bases: TGTGCCAGCAGTGAAGCGCGAGGAGGCTCCTACAATGAGCAGTTCTTC. The gene calls are TRBV2 and TRBJ2-1; D perhaps matches TRBD2 (5 bases). This CDR3 comprises 16 residues. Trimming pared 0 bases from V and 0 bases from J, leaving 9 bases between. Germline V gene lookup returns CDR1 SNHLY and CDR2 FYNNEI.

V is TRBV19 and J is TRBJ2-1; either TRBD1 or TRBD2 may supply D (5 bases each). This CDR3 is 15 amino acids long. Trimming removed 1 base from V and 5 bases from J, with 12 bases in between. The germline CDR1 and CDR2 sequences are LNHDA and SQIVND (reference sequence). The CDR3 nucleotides read TGTGCCAGTAGTATAGGGGCAGGGAGTCACAATGAGCAGTTCTTC. Translation: CASSIGAGSHNEQFF.

The chain carries TRBV7-2 and TRBJ2-1; 9 bases are a match to TRBD2. CDR3 size: 14 residues. V lost 6 bases, J lost 7 bases, and 7 bases stayed unmatched. The germline gives CDR1 SGHTA, CDR2 FQGNSA. The CDR3 DNA is TGTGCCAGCAGAAGGGCGGGGGGGTATAATGAGCAGTTCTTC. This codes for CASRRAGGYNEQFF.

The chain has TRBV9 and TRBJ2-7; either TRBD1 or TRBD2 may supply D (5 bases each). The CDR3 has 14 residues. Trimming stripped 3 bases from V and 3 bases from J, with 13 bases between. The V gene's germline CDR1 is SGDLS and CDR2 YYNGEE. CDR3 residues: CASSAPGPGYEQYF. CDR3 bases: TGTGCCAGCAGCGCGCCGGGACCGGGCTACGAGCAGTACTTC.

Written as DNA, the CDR3 is TGTGCCAGCAGCTTACTCGCGGCTAGCGGGGGCTATGAGCAGTTCTTC. This encodes CASSLLAASGGYEQFF. The rearrangement uses TRBV11-2 and TRBJ2-1; 10 bases fit TRBD2. The CDR3 runs 16 residues. Germline V lookup: CDR1 SGHAT, CDR2 FQNNGV. V shed 2 bases and J 8 bases; nucleotides not matched to a gene: 9. Using reference TRBV11-2 and TRBJ2-1 for the parts outside the CDR3, the full variable domain is EAGVAQSPRYKIIEKRQSVAFWCNPISGHATLYWYQQILGQGPKLLIQFQNNGVVDDSQLPKDRFSAERLKGVDSTLKIQPAKLEDSAVYLCASSLLAASGGYEQFFGPGTRLTVL.

The rearrangement joins TRBV4-1 to TRBJ2-6; TRBD2 matches at 7 bases. The CDR3 is 19 residues long. CDR1 is MGHRA, CDR2 YSYEKL, per germline. V lost 1 base, J lost 0 bases, and 9 bases stayed unmatched. The CDR3 protein is CASSQGAGVPSSGANVLTF. CDR3 nucleotide sequence: TGCGCCAGCAGCCAAGGGGCGGGGGTTCCTAGCTCTGGGGCCAACGTCCTGACTTTC.

As for this clone: At one end, the junction sequence differs from germline, possibly due to a read error. The chain employs TRBV2 and TRBJ1-4; D is unresolved. The CDR3 sequence is 9 residues long. Germline CDR1 SNHLY, CDR2 FYNNEI. The CDR3 DNA is TGTGCCAGCAGCCCCAATCAAATTTTT. Protein: CASSPNQIF.

The chain recombines TRBV12-3 or TRBV12-4 with TRBJ1-1; D remains ambiguous. The CDR3 runs 12 residues. V shed 4 bases and J shed 7 bases, with 10 bases lying between them. CDR3 loop: CASSSPGGEAFF. In DNA, the CDR3 is TGTGCCAGCAGTTCCCCGGGAGGTGAAGCTTTCTTT.

This sequence joins TRBV11-2 and TRBJ2-3, with D possibly being TRBD2 (5 bases). Trimming took 7 bases from V and 1 from J, leaving 9 bases between them. Germline V CDR1 and CDR2: SGHAT, FQNNGV. This CDR3 contains 13 residues. The CDR3 nucleotides are TGTGCCAGCAAGAAGGGAGGCACAGATACGCAGTATTTT. The encoded protein is CASKKGGTDTQYF.

V is TRBV27 and J is TRBJ1-6; perhaps TRBD1 as D (5 bases). This CDR3 has 14 amino acids. Germline V gene sequence: CDR1 MNHEY, CDR2 SMNVEV (reference sequence). Trimming pared 5 bases from V and 6 bases from J, leaving 11 bases between. The DNA for the CDR3 is TGTGCCAGCAGTGGTGGACAACTTAATTCACCCCTCCACTTT. This sequence encodes CASSGGQLNSPLHF.

This clone was found once. The chain has TRBV2 and TRBJ2-7; D could derive from TRBD1 or TRBD2 (6 bases each). V lost 6 bases and J lost 3, with 9 bases in between. The germline gives CDR1 SNHLY, CDR2 FYNNEI. The CDR3 consists of 12 residues. The CDR3 DNA reads as TGTGCCAGCAGAGGGGGGATCTACGAGCAGTACTTC. Translation gives CASRGGIYEQYF.

This chain links TRBV27 with TRBJ1-1; D gene ambiguous. CDR3 length: 16 amino acids. Germline-derived CDR1 and CDR2 are MNHEY and SMNVEV (reference sequence). Trimming took 5 bases from V and 0 from J, leaving 16 bases between them. The CDR3 DNA follows: TGTGCCAGCAGTGCTCATTACGAAACCATGAACACTGAAGCTTTCTTT. Amino acids: CASSAHYETMNTEAFF.

The CDR3 protein is CASGVSYEQYF. CDR3 in DNA: TGTGCCAGCGGTGTCAGCTACGAGCAGTACTTC. The rearrangement links TRBV7-9 to TRBJ2-7; no reliable D call. Trimming removed 8 bases at V and 3 bases at J, with 8 bases between. CDR3 length: 11 residues. The germline CDR1 and CDR2 sequences are SEHNR and FQNEAQ (reference sequence). Variable domain in full (rest from reference TRBV7-9 and TRBJ2-7): DTGVSQNPRHKITKRGQNVTFRCDPISEHNRLYWYRQTLGQGPEFLTYFQNEAQLEKSRLLSDRFSAERPKGSFSTLEIQRTEQGDSAMYLCASGVSYEQYFGPGTRLTVT.